This T cell receptor beta chain was obtained from a study of STAT3 mutations in large granular lymphocyte leukemia. Findings and limits, study-wide: In T-cell large granular lymphocyte leukemia, about half of patients showed multiple immunodominant subclonotypes.

The ends lost 2 bases at V and 7 bases at J; junction bases unmatched: 3. CDR3 size: 15 residues. Per the germline V gene, CDR1 is MNHNY and CDR2 is SVGAGI (reference sequence). This table comes from immunoSEQ multiplex PCR, and its TCRdb copy is limited to in-frame clones, with some not included. The sample lists about 10,000 clones; roughly 54% were seen once. This clone appeared a few times. The target antigen is unknown. This TCR derives from a boy between 10 and 17 years old with T-cell large granular lymphocyte leukemia. Some clones in this sample may be carry-over from other donors' samples. Sequenced material: peripheral blood mononuclear cells. The rearrangement joins TRBV6-6 to TRBJ1-6, with 9 bases lining up with TRBD1. The CDR3 bases are TGTGCCAGCAGTTACGGGACAGGGCGAAATTCACCCCTCCACTTT. Protein product: CASSYGTGRNSPLHF.